The TCR beta chain under discussion was sequenced for a study of shared clonotypes between healthy human individuals. Across the study: The cohort had a couple of women and a few men, ages 18 to 49. Points from the study as a whole: Among a few donors, roughly 5.4% of naive CD4 clonotypes were found in common. Having only a few donors restricted how much genetic and exposure-history diversity was captured.

Using immunoSEQ multiplex PCR, the repertoire was profiled, and TCRdb retains in-frame clones only, with some absent. The sample comprises about 1,900,000 clones, roughly 95% of which are singletons, and 1.2% rests with the top ten. CD45RO-negative, CCR7-selected cells formed the naive CD8 fraction, which excluded terminally differentiated effector memory CD45RA+ cells. The CDR3 totals 17 residues. CDR1 and CDR2 from the germline V gene are SGHRS and YFSETQ. The ends lost 1 base at V and 0 bases at J; junction bases unmatched: 8. On this clone: Its antigen is not known.

V usage is TRBV5-1 and J usage is TRBJ2-3, with 7 bases identical to TRBD1. This sequence was found in a man between 18 and 29 years old in good health. Material for sequencing was naive CD8+ T cells sorted from blood. The CDR3 DNA reads TGCGCCAGCAGCTTGCTTCACAGGGGTATTAGCACAGATACGCAGTATTTT. This gives the protein CASSLLHRGISTDTQYF.